This passage covers 2 T cell receptor beta chains from one sample sequenced in a study of identical twins. TCRdb re-analysed the 5' RACE reads in MiXCR, keeping a single row per CDR3 protein. This sample carries roughly 1.6 million distinct CDR3 sequences, 25% to 35% of them seen once, and the ten largest clones take less than 0.35%. Sequencing used cord blood. The receptors originated from a newborn girl in good health.

The V gene is TRBV12-3 or TRBV12-4, the J gene TRBJ2-3, with D perhaps matching TRBD1 (6 bases). The CDR3 consists of 14 residues. V was clipped by 7 bases and J by 0 bases, with 11 bases between them. CDR3 in amino acids: CASTLDSSTDTQYF. In DNA form, the CDR3 reads TGTGCCAGCACCCTGGACAGTAGCACAGATACGCAGTATTTT.

This clonotype was detected a few times. The chain employs TRBV27 and TRBJ2-5, with 12 bases aligning to TRBD1. CDR3 length equals 14 residues. The junction had 10 bases not matched to a gene; V was cut back by 6 bases and J by 11 bases. Germline assignment: CDR1 MNHEY and CDR2 SMNVEV (reference sequence). CDR3 DNA sequence: TGTGCCAGCAGACGGGACAGGGGGCGCAATGAGCAGTACTTC. Its translation: CASRRDRGRNEQYF.